This T cell receptor beta chain was sequenced during a study of cytomegalovirus exposure and HLA in healthy donors. Study-wide findings and caveats: Cytomegalovirus status was reportedly diagnosed by the classifier with high sensitivity and specificity. The study flagged roughly 150 TCR beta chains as cytomegalovirus-associated.

Germline V gene sequence: CDR1 MDHEN, CDR2 SYDVKM. V was pared by 2 bases and J by 5 bases, with 8 bases of the junction left unmatched. The CDR3 length is 16 residues. Comments on this clone: Antigen specificity is unknown.

Sequencing was performed with immunoSEQ multiplex PCR; in TCRdb, only in-frame clones are kept and a portion is missing. The data contain 150,000 to 200,000 clones, 84% of them singletons. This TCR came from a man aged 18 to 30 in good health and CMV-seropositive. Source material: PBMCs. The chain employs TRBV28 and TRBJ2-5, with 10 bases aligning to TRBD2. Here the CDR3 DNA reads TGTGCCAGCAGTTTACCTTTAGCGGGAGGAGCGGAGACCCAGTACTTC. Its translation is CASSLPLAGGAETQYF.